This T cell receptor beta chain was retrieved from a study of identical twins. The length of the CDR3 is 12 residues. Between the trimmed V and J ends, which lost 1 base and 8 bases, there was a span of 5 bases. CDR1 is KGHDR and CDR2 is SFDVKD in the germline V gene. TCRdb independently ran MiXCR on the 5' RACE reads; one entry per CDR3 protein. In the table there are 690,000 or so distinct CDR3 sequences, less than 7% of which are singletons. Broader study findings: It was cross-sectional statistical analysis, not following the same donors, that the conclusions relied on. Beta out-of-frame twin sharing showed a weaker excess.

This clonotype was detected ten times or more. Antigen unknown. Only healthy Caucasians were included as donors. Sequenced sample: naive T cells sorted from blood. V usage is TRBV24-1 and J usage is TRBJ2-1; D gene uncertain. The TCR sequence derives from a man aged 18 to 29 in good health. The CDR3 is CATSDFGDEQFF. The CDR3 DNA reads as TGTGCCACCAGTGATTTTGGGGATGAGCAGTTCTTC.